A selection of T cell receptor beta chains follows, all from one sample in a study of OX40 agonist ivuxolimab in advanced cancers. Sequenced by immunoSEQ multiplex PCR; TCRdb stores in-frame clones only, minus some. The profile covers tens of thousands of clones, with roughly 91% appearing a single time and roughly 0.3% taken by the ten largest. Here the sequenced sample was CD4+ or CD8+ T cells sorted from blood, taken in a trial of the OX40 agonist ivuxolimab. Receptors originate from an adult with an advanced solid tumor such as melanoma, head and neck, liver or kidney cancer. CDR3s include the opening cysteine and the closing phenylalanine or tryptophan. A D gene is named only where the DNA matches it firmly. Rows may omit the clone size; those that give it use once, few, many or a size class.

cdr3_aa cdr3_nt clone_size j_call v_call d_call
CASSLARRGAQHF TGTGCCAGCAGCTTGGCCCGAAGGGGAGCCCAGCATTTT few TRBJ1-5 TRBV7-2 -
CASSYGTGRVNTEAFF TGTGCCAGCAGTTACGGAACAGGGCGCGTGAACACTGAAGCTTTCTTT - TRBJ1-1 TRBV6-6 -
CASSSGTGLAGELFF TGTGCCAGCAGCTCTGGGACAGGGCTTGCCGGGGAGCTGTTTTTT - TRBJ2-2 TRBV7-2 TRBD1
CATSRVAGTGELFF TGTGCCACCAGCAGGGTGGCCGGGACCGGGGAGCTGTTTTTT - TRBJ2-2 TRBV15 -
CASMLNQPQHF TGTGCCAGCATGTTGAATCAGCCCCAGCATTTT - TRBJ1-5 TRBV6-1 -
CASSLYPGLREKETQYF TGTGCCAGCAGCTTGTACCCGGGCCTGAGGGAAAAAGAGACCCAGTACTTC - TRBJ2-5 TRBV5-6 -
CASTCVSGRITDTQYF TGTGCCAGCACTTGTGTTAGCGGGAGGATCACAGATACGCAGTATTTT - TRBJ2-3 TRBV21-1 -
CAWSVQGGGNTIYF TGTGCCTGGAGTGTACAAGGCGGTGGAAACACCATATATTTT - TRBJ1-3 TRBV30 -
CAISSQESSYEQYF TGTGCCATCAGTTCACAGGAGAGCTCCTACGAGCAGTACTTC - TRBJ2-7 TRBV10-3 -
CASSYSGGRYGYTF TGTGCCAGCAGTTACTCGGGGGGACGGTATGGCTACACCTTC few TRBJ1-2 TRBV6-5 -
CASSLSGWVAGEIADTQYF TGTGCCAGCAGTTTATCAGGGTGGGTAGCGGGAGAGATCGCAGATACGCAGTATTTT - TRBJ2-3 TRBV28 TRBD2
CASSVMSTWRYTDTQYF TGTGCCAGCAGCGTAATGTCTACTTGGCGATACACAGATACGCAGTATTTT - TRBJ2-3 TRBV9 -
CASSPLSMGTDTQYF TGTGCCAGCAGCCCTCTAAGTATGGGGACAGATACGCAGTATTTT - TRBJ2-3 TRBV9 -
CASSSNRQARTDTQYF TGTGCCAGCAGCTCAAATAGACAGGCCAGGACAGATACGCAGTATTTT - TRBJ2-3 TRBV7-8 -
CASTKPGRNSPLHF TGTGCCAGTACCAAACCGGGCAGAAATTCACCCCTCCACTTT few TRBJ1-6 TRBV19 -
CASNKEGTDTQYF TGTGCCAGCAACAAAGAGGGCACAGATACGCAGTATTTT - TRBJ2-3 TRBV6-1 -
CASSQDGDFYGYTF TGCGCCAGCAGCCAAGATGGTGATTTCTATGGCTACACCTTC - TRBJ1-2 TRBV4-1 -
CASSLGPSNTEAFF TGCGCCAGCAGCTTGGGCCCTTCGAACACTGAAGCTTTCTTT - TRBJ1-1 TRBV5-1 -
CASSRLRETQYF TGCGCCAGCAGCCGCCTTCGAGAGACCCAGTACTTC - TRBJ2-5 TRBV5-1 -
CVRSLAWDSHDEQYF TGTGTCAGAAGCTTAGCGTGGGACAGTCACGACGAGCAGTACTTC - TRBJ2-7 TRBV7-5 -
CASRPRGRHIQYF TGTGCCAGCAGACCAAGGGGGAGGCACATTCAGTACTTC - TRBJ2-4 TRBV28 -
CASTRQGTTLGYTF TGTGCCAGCACGAGACAGGGTACTACTTTGGGCTACACCTTC - TRBJ1-2 TRBV28 TRBD1
CASRPGGPFTGELFF TGTGCCAGCAGACCCGGGGGGCCCTTCACCGGGGAGCTGTTTTTT - TRBJ2-2 TRBV7-8 -
CASSITSGLGGETQYF TGTGCCAGCAGCATAACTAGCGGGCTAGGGGGAGAGACCCAGTACTTC once TRBJ2-5 TRBV7-7 TRBD2
CASSLTSGGETQYF TGCGCCAGCAGCTTGACTAGCGGGGGGGAGACCCAGTACTTC few TRBJ2-5 TRBV5-1 TRBD2
CASSPTSTDTQYF TGTGCCAGCTCACCGACTAGCACAGATACGCAGTATTTT once TRBJ2-3 TRBV18 -